A single sample gave rise to the 6 T cell receptor beta chains below, sequenced in a study of identical twins. MiXCR was run by TCRdb on the 5' RACE reads, yielding one entry per CDR3 protein. The table records around 680,000 distinct CDR3 sequences, roughly 8% of them present only once. These data were likewise used in another study, on yellow fever vaccine responses in identical twins.

The sample comprised PBMCs. These receptors were collected from a woman between 18 and 29 years old in good health.

This clonotype showed up just a few times. V usage is TRBV7-9 and J usage is TRBJ2-1, with D hard to call. Germline CDR1 reads SEHNR; CDR2 reads FQNEAQ (reference sequence). The CDR3 is made up of 12 amino acids. Trimming removed 10 bases from V and 6 bases from J, with 13 bases in between. The CDR3 DNA reads as TGTGCCATCCGAAGTGGTAGCAATGAGCAGTTCTTC. Translating it yields CAIRSGSNEQFF.

This clonotype was recorded a few times. The rearrangement links TRBV9 to TRBJ2-7, with 7 bases that match TRBD1. Trimming at V came to 3 bases and at J to 2 bases, leaving 5 bases not matched to a gene. Germline V CDR1 and CDR2: SGDLS, YYNGEE. The CDR3 is made up of 14 amino acids. CDR3: CASSAGTVPYEQYF. CDR3 DNA sequence: TGTGCCAGCAGCGCGGGGACAGTTCCCTACGAGCAGTACTTC.

This clonotype was counted between two and nine times. J is TRBJ2-7 and V is TRBV28, with D perhaps matching TRBD2 (5 bases). The germline CDR1 and CDR2 sequences are MDHEN and SYDVKM. The CDR3 runs 13 residues. V was cut by 5 bases and J by 3 bases, with 11 bases left in between. The CDR3 DNA is TGTGCCAGCAGTGGCGCAGACTACTACGAGCAGTACTTC. Amino acids: CASSGADYYEQYF. Using reference TRBV28 and TRBJ2-7 for the parts outside the CDR3, the full variable domain is DVKVTQSSRYLVKRTGEKVFLECVQDMDHENMFWYRQDPGLGLRLIYFSYDVKMKEKGDIPEGYSVSREKKERFSLILESASTNQTSMYLCASSGADYYEQYFGPGTRLTVT.

As regards this clonotype: The final CDR3 position lacks the conserved phenylalanine or tryptophan, pointing to a likely read error. The CDR3 coding sequence is TGCAGTGCGATACTAGCGGGAGGGTACAATGAGCAGTTCTCC. Amino acids: CSAILAGGYNEQFS. The gene calls are TRBV20-1 and TRBJ2-1; 13 nucleotides line up with TRBD2. The trim removed 6 bases at V and 4 bases at J, leaving 3 bases unmatched. The CDR3 length is 14 residues. Germline assignment: CDR1 DFQATT and CDR2 SNEGSKA (reference sequence).

This clonotype has only a few counts. V usage is TRBV12-3 or TRBV12-4 and J usage is TRBJ2-5; TRBD2 matches at 7 bases. Trimming removed 3 bases from V and 0 bases from J; junction bases left unmatched: 1. The CDR3 sequence is 14 residues long. CDR3 nucleotides: TGTGCCAGCAGTTTGGGAGGGGACCAAGAGACCCAGTACTTC. It codes for CASSLGGDQETQYF.

DNA of the CDR3: TGCGCCAGCAGCCACACTAGCGGGAGGGCCGGGGGTTACAATGAGCAGTTCTTC. It specifies CASSHTSGRAGGYNEQFF. V usage is TRBV4-1 and J usage is TRBJ2-1, with 13 bases that match TRBD2. The CDR3 is made up of 18 amino acids. V dropped 3 bases and J dropped 4; count of bases not matched to a gene: 9. Germline V lookup: CDR1 MGHRA, CDR2 YSYEKL.